Listed below are T cell receptor beta chains from one sample, sequenced in a study of cytomegalovirus exposure and HLA in healthy donors. The data were produced by immunoSEQ multiplex PCR, yet TCRdb's version contains in-frame clones alone and is incomplete. The sample has about 160,000 clones, about 65% seen once; the top ten hold around 7%. Sequencing input: PBMCs. These receptors came from a man aged 40-55 years in good health and CMV-seropositive. The CDR3 runs from the conserved cysteine through the conserved F or W. D genes are given only for firm matches. The listing skips clone size in some rows; elsewhere it reads once, few, many or a size class.

CDR3: CASSYFGPEGTQYF
DNA: TGTGCCAGCAGTTACTTTGGCCCGGAGGGGACCCAGTACTTC
V: TRBV6-5
size: few
J: TRBJ2-5
D: -

CDR3: CASSSGSDTQYF
DNA: TGTGCCAGCAGCTCAGGGTCGGATACGCAGTATTTT
V: TRBV7-3
size: -
J: TRBJ2-3
D: -

CDR3: CASSLDRGNGYTF
DNA: TGTGCCAGCAGCCTAGACAGGGGTAATGGCTACACCTTC
V: TRBV5-4
size: -
J: TRBJ1-2
D: TRBD1

CDR3: CASSRDRGPVPNEKLFF
DNA: TGTGCCAGCAGCCGGGACAGGGGGCCTGTACCTAATGAAAAACTGTTTTTT
V: TRBV14
size: -
J: TRBJ1-4
D: TRBD1

CDR3: CASSVVLFRLFF
DNA: TGTGCCAGCAGCGTAGTTTTGTTTAGACTGTTTTTT
V: TRBV9
size: -
J: TRBJ1-4
D: -

CDR3: CASSGLTNQPQHF
DNA: TGTGCCAGTAGTGGGCTGACCAATCAGCCCCAGCATTTT
V: TRBV19
size: -
J: TRBJ1-5
D: -

CDR3: CASSVGVAGASSGELFF
DNA: TGTGCCAGCAGCGTAGGGGTAGCGGGGGCCTCCTCCGGGGAGCTGTTTTTT
V: TRBV9
size: -
J: TRBJ2-2
D: TRBD2

CDR3: CASSVHPAGEDYGYTF
DNA: TGTGCCAGCAGCGTCCACCCGGCGGGGGAGGACTATGGCTACACCTTC
V: TRBV9
size: -
J: TRBJ1-2
D: -

CDR3: CASRYRGDTEAFF
DNA: TGTGCCAGCAGGTACAGGGGCGACACTGAAGCTTTCTTT
V: TRBV6-1
size: -
J: TRBJ1-1
D: TRBD1

CDR3: CASNRGNTEAFF
DNA: TGTGCCAGCAATCGAGGAAACACTGAAGCTTTCTTT
V: TRBV7-2
size: -
J: TRBJ1-1
D: -

CDR3: CASSPTRTETDTQYF
DNA: TGTGCCAGCAGTCCAACTCGGACAGAAACAGATACGCAGTATTTT
V: TRBV6-5
size: -
J: TRBJ2-3
D: -

CDR3: CASSYSARTEAFF
DNA: TGTGCCAGCAGTTACTCCGCGCGCACTGAAGCTTTCTTT
V: TRBV6-5
size: -
J: TRBJ1-1
D: -

CDR3: CASSESGGLGNSPLHF
DNA: TGTGCCAGCAGTGAATCAGGGGGGCTCGGTAATTCACCCCTCCACTTT
V: TRBV25-1
size: -
J: TRBJ1-6
D: TRBD1

CDR3: CASSPSSTDTQYF
DNA: TGTGCCAGCTCACCATCTAGCACAGATACGCAGTATTTT
V: TRBV18
size: -
J: TRBJ2-3
D: -

CDR3: CASRMTGVYGYTF
DNA: TGTGCCAGCAGGATGACAGGGGTCTACGGCTACACCTTC
V: TRBV27
size: -
J: TRBJ1-2
D: TRBD1

CDR3: CASSSTGDNSPLHF
DNA: TGTGCCAGCAGCTCGACAGGGGATAATTCACCCCTCCACTTT
V: TRBV7-8
size: -
J: TRBJ1-6
D: TRBD1

CDR3: CASSESGGATDTQYF
DNA: TGCGCCAGCAGTGAGAGCGGGGGGGCCACAGATACGCAGTATTTT
V: TRBV10-2
size: -
J: TRBJ2-3
D: TRBD2